The 10 T cell receptor beta chains reported below all come from one sample, sequenced in a study of cytomegalovirus exposure and HLA in healthy donors. The PCR ran on 60 Vbeta and 13 Jbeta primers. Generated by immunoSEQ multiplex PCR, the TCRdb table keeps only in-frame clones and is missing some. The data hold over 15,000 clones, with about 80% observed a single time. Source material: PBMCs. These receptors all come from a human donor in good health.

CDR3: CASLQAGGSNEQFF. The CDR3, as DNA: TGTGCCAGCTTACAAGCGGGAGGGAGCAATGAGCAGTTCTTC. The J gene is TRBJ2-1, the V gene TRBV25-1, with 10 bases lining up with TRBD2. Germline V gives CDR1 MGHDK, CDR2 SYGVNS. The CDR3 runs to 14 residues. J lost 6 bases, V lost 8 bases, and 7 bases had no gene match.

The rearrangement uses TRBV5-1 and TRBJ1-2; D possibly corresponds to TRBD1 (6 bases). The V gene's germline CDR1 is SGHRS and CDR2 YFSETQ. The CDR3 runs 14 residues. The ends were cut back, 1 base at V and 4 bases at J, with 11 bases in the middle. CDR3 sequence: CASSLSAQGYGYTF. For the CDR3, the DNA is TGCGCCAGCAGCTTGTCGGCACAGGGCTATGGCTACACCTTC.

In its sample, this clone was seen once. CDR3 sequence: CASSLSSNTGELFF. The DNA of the CDR3 is TGCGCCAGCAGCTTGTCCTCGAACACCGGGGAGCTGTTTTTT. The V gene is TRBV5-1, the J gene TRBJ2-2; D call uncertain. V shed 1 base and J shed 0 bases, with 4 bases lying between them. The CDR3 sequence is 14 residues long. Per the germline V gene, CDR1 is SGHRS and CDR2 is YFSETQ.

This clone has only one observation. This chain links TRBV19 with TRBJ2-5, with 9 bases identical to TRBD2. V gave up 5 bases and J gave up 4 bases; unmatched junction bases: 8. The V gene's germline CDR1 is LNHDA and CDR2 SQIVND (reference sequence). The length of the CDR3 is 15 residues. The CDR3 nucleotides read TGTGCCAGTAGTCGGCAGCGGGGGGCGGGAGAGACCCAGTACTTC. Encoded protein: CASSRQRGAGETQYF.

V usage is TRBV18 and J usage is TRBJ2-1; 9 positions agree with TRBD1. V dropped 3 bases and J dropped 1; count of bases not matched to a gene: 4. CDR3 length: 16 amino acids. The V gene's germline CDR1 is KGHSH and CDR2 LQKENI. This CDR3 reads CASSPGTGLSYNEQFF. The CDR3 DNA reads TGTGCCAGCTCACCGGGGACAGGGCTTTCCTACAATGAGCAGTTCTTC.

The V gene is TRBV12-5, the J gene TRBJ1-1; 10 bases fit TRBD1. The ends lost 6 bases at V and 5 bases at J; junction bases unmatched: 9. This CDR3 contains 15 residues. The germline CDR1 and CDR2 sequences are LGHNT and FRNRAP. CDR3 nucleotide sequence: TGTGCTAGTGGGGACCGGGGACAGGGGAGGACTGAAGCTTTCTTT. It yields the protein CASGDRGQGRTEAFF.

The J gene is TRBJ2-3, the V gene TRBV10-3; 7 nucleotides agree with TRBD1. Germline-derived CDR1 and CDR2 are ENHRY and SYGVKD. V trimming: 7 bases; J trimming: 0 bases; junction bases outside the gene matches: 4. The CDR3 consists of 14 residues. Here the CDR3 DNA reads TGTGCCATCAAGGGGGCCTTTAGCACAGATACGCAGTATTTT. Translated, it gives CAIKGAFSTDTQYF.

The CDR3 reads CASSLTAGLSTDTQYF. For the CDR3, the DNA is TGTGCCAGCAGCCTGACAGCGGGCCTCAGCACAGATACGCAGTATTTT. V usage is TRBV9 and J usage is TRBJ2-3, with D perhaps TRBD2 (6 bases). Trimming pared 4 bases from V and 0 bases from J, leaving 15 bases between. CDR1 and CDR2 from the germline V gene are SGDLS and YYNGEE. The CDR3 is made up of 16 amino acids.

The V gene is TRBV4-1, the J gene TRBJ1-4; D is unresolved. Trimming took 4 bases from V and 8 from J, leaving 17 bases between them. Germline V gene lookup returns CDR1 MGHRA and CDR2 YSYEKL. CDR3 size: 15 residues. The CDR3 loop is CASSLPRVRGEKLFF. The CDR3 nucleotides read TGCGCCAGCAGCCTCCCGAGGGTGAGAGGAGAAAAACTGTTTTTT.

This rearrangement joins TRBV7-2 to TRBJ2-7; 7 bases agree with TRBD1. Germline V gene sequence: CDR1 SGHTA, CDR2 FQGNSA. This CDR3 has 14 residues. Losses at the gene ends were 1 base for V and 4 bases for J; bases not matched to a gene: 4. The CDR3 coding sequence is TGTGCCAGCAGCTTAGGGGGGACAGAGTACGAGCAGTACTTC. Its translation: CASSLGGTEYEQYF.